This TCR beta chain stems from a study of T cell repertoires in cytomegalovirus infection. Study overall: Recently identified HLA-C-restricted CMV epitopes were used, and well-studied HLA-B-restricted CMV epitopes were used as well. CMV infection and matching HLA type were both indicated by public TCR beta signatures. Regarding the study as a whole: HLA-C-restricted CMV clonotypes gave the most frequent clonotype in two of eight donors.

CDR1 and CDR2 (germline): SNHLY, FYNNEI. Trimming removed 1 base at V and 2 bases at J, with 5 bases between. The CDR3 is made up of 13 amino acids. TCRdb re-called the reads with MiXCR, one entry per CDR3 protein. Of some 920,000 distinct CDR3 sequences listed, roughly 31% are singletons. This clonotype was found a few times. The target antigen is unknown. The specimen comprised cultured CD8+ T cells from PBMCs, sampled from culture after CMV antigen stimulation. V usage is TRBV2 and J usage is TRBJ2-5, with D unresolved. The receptor was isolated from a human donor in good health (CMV status not recorded). Some clones in this sample may be carry-over from other donors' samples. Here the CDR3 DNA reads TGTGCCAGCAGTGAAGGTATACAAGAGACCCAGTACTTC. It encodes CASSEGIQETQYF.